Described below is a single T cell receptor beta chain sequence and its context. The antigen is undetermined. The sample contains more than one DNA sequence encoding this CDR3. This record belongs to a study of PD-1 blockade in mismatch repair-deficient tumors. Study at large: All were previously treated, progressing patients with about 12 mismatch repair-deficient cancer types.

The germline CDR1 and CDR2 sequences are SQVTM and ANQGSEA. Between the trimmed V and J ends, which lost 7 bases and 1 base, there was a span of 3 bases. This CDR3 comprises 10 residues. Every patient had mismatch repair deficiency by PCR or immunohistochemistry. TCR sequencing covered a few patients who responded to pembrolizumab. Some clones are missing from TCRdb's copy, which holds only in-frame ones; the method was immunoSEQ multiplex PCR. The profile covers some 84,000 clones, with about 85% appearing a single time and about 2.4% taken by the ten largest. Notes on the study in general: Rapid post-treatment expansion, then contraction, generally preceding radiologic response, marked tumor-resident clones.

Sequences were derived from peripheral blood, sampled 12 weeks after starting pembrolizumab. The sequence was obtained from an adult with mismatch repair-deficient cancer. J is TRBJ2-3 and V is TRBV29-1, with D unresolved. CDR3 sequence reads: CSAGTDTQYF. The CDR3 nucleotides are TGCAGCGCTGGCACAGATACGCAGTATTTT.